The 15 T cell receptor beta chains given below trace back to one sample, sequenced in a study of cytomegalovirus exposure and HLA in healthy donors. This PCR relied on a set of 60 Vbeta primers and 13 Jbeta primers. Sequencing used immunoSEQ multiplex PCR; TCRdb keeps in-frame clones, though not all of them. The repertoire holds 130,000 to 150,000 clones, with about 74% as singletons. The source material was PBMCs. Every receptor here comes from a woman aged 40 to 50 in good health and CMV-seronegative.

For this clone: The junction and the germline gene differ at one end; a read error may be behind it. This rearrangement joins TRBV7-9 to TRBJ1-1, with D tentatively TRBD1 (5 bases). The germline V gene encodes CDR1 SEHNR and CDR2 FQNEAQ (reference sequence). This CDR3 spans 14 amino acids. CDR3 residues: CSSSLGQGRTEAFF. In DNA form, the CDR3 reads TGTTCCAGCAGCTTAGGTCAGGGTAGAACTGAAGCTTTCTTT. Supplemented by reference TRBV7-9 and TRBJ1-1, the full variable domain reads DTGVSQNPRHKITKRGQNVTFRCDPISEHNRLYWYRQTLGQGPEFLTYFQNEAQLEKSRLLSDRFSAERPKGSFSTLEIQRTEQGDSAMYLCSSSLGQGRTEAFFGQGTRLTVV.

V usage is TRBV18 and J usage is TRBJ1-5; TRBD1 might be the D (6 bases). CDR3 length equals 15 residues. V was trimmed by 2 bases and J by 3 bases, leaving 11 bases between them. CDR1 is KGHSH and CDR2 is LQKENI in the germline V gene. The DNA for the CDR3 is TGTGCCAGCTCACCAGTACAGGGCCTCAATCAGCCCCAGCATTTT. Translated, it gives CASSPVQGLNQPQHF.

The chain combines TRBV19 with TRBJ2-1; 13 bases agree with TRBD2. This CDR3 region has 15 residues. Germline V lookup: CDR1 LNHDA, CDR2 SQIVND (reference sequence). V was clipped by 5 bases and J by 7 bases; unmatched bases: 5. CDR3 protein: CASSPRTSGSNEQFF. For the CDR3, the DNA is TGTGCCAGTAGTCCCCGGACTAGCGGGAGTAATGAGCAGTTCTTC.

The chain uses TRBV4-1 and TRBJ1-3, with D tentatively TRBD1 (6 bases). V was clipped by 3 bases and J by 2 bases, with 11 bases between them. The CDR3 extends over 15 amino acids. Germline CDR1 and CDR2: MGHRA and YSYEKL. The CDR3 region is CASSQGTRTGNTIYF. CDR3 sequence (DNA): TGCGCCAGCAGCCAGGGGACACGGACTGGAAACACCATATATTTT.

V and J are TRBV13 and TRBJ1-1, with D hard to call. The V gene's germline CDR1 is PRHDT and CDR2 FYEKMQ (reference sequence). The CDR3 runs 15 residues. V lost 2 bases and J 1 base, leaving 11 bases between the germline ends. For the CDR3, the DNA is TGTGCCAGCAGCTTACTCGGGGTAGGGAACACTGAAGCTTTCTTT. It is translated as CASSLLGVGNTEAFF.

The chain has TRBV6-5 and TRBJ2-2; no firm D call. The germline gives CDR1 MNHEY, CDR2 SVGAGI. V was pared by 7 bases and J by 2 bases, with 8 bases between. This CDR3 spans 13 amino acids. CDR3 in amino acids: CASKYSNTGELFF. The CDR3 DNA reads TGTGCCAGCAAGTACAGTAACACCGGGGAGCTGTTTTTT.

V and J are TRBV7-8 and TRBJ2-2; 13 bases are shared with TRBD2. The CDR3 loop spans 17 amino acids. CDR1 SGHVS and CDR2 FQNEAQ come from the germline V gene. Unmatched junction bases numbered 9, after V lost 5 bases and J lost 6 bases. CDR3 in DNA: TGTGCCAGCAGCGCACTAGCGGGAGGGGGGGAGGCCGGGGAGCTGTTTTTT. This sequence encodes CASSALAGGGEAGELFF.

V is TRBV5-4 and J is TRBJ1-1; TRBD1 might be the D (6 bases). V lost 2 bases and J 1 base, leaving 12 bases between the germline ends. This CDR3 comprises 15 residues. Germline values: CDR1 SGHNT, CDR2 YYREEE (reference sequence). The CDR3 DNA follows: TGTGCCAGCAGCTTTCGAGACAGGCGGAACACTGAAGCTTTCTTT. Translated, it gives CASSFRDRRNTEAFF.

V and J are TRBV5-1 and TRBJ2-1, with TRBD2 identical over 9 bases. CDR1 is SGHRS, CDR2 YFSETQ, per germline. This CDR3 spans 16 amino acids. The J segment lost 10 bases and the V segment lost 4 bases, leaving 15 bases of the junction unmatched. Here the CDR3 reads CASSQEGTSYAGEQFF. The CDR3 DNA follows: TGCGCCAGCAGCCAGGAAGGGACTAGCTACGCAGGGGAGCAGTTCTTC.

The V and J genes are TRBV30 and TRBJ1-6, with a possible D match to TRBD1 (5 bases). V gave up 0 bases and J gave up 10 bases, with 19 bases separating them. The CDR3 length is 16 residues. Germline V gene lookup returns CDR1 GTSNPN and CDR2 SVGIG (reference sequence). CDR3 region: CAWSVLGGKAMSPLHF. CDR3 nucleotides: TGTGCCTGGAGTGTACTTGGGGGGAAAGCAATGTCACCCCTCCACTTT.

This chain uses TRBV7-9 with TRBJ2-1; no definite D call. The CDR3 has 12 amino acids. Trimming pared 5 bases from V and 9 bases from J, leaving 11 bases between. In germline, CDR1 is SEHNR, CDR2 FQNEAQ (reference sequence). CDR3 nucleotides: TGTGCCAGCAGCCAGTACGTCGCTGAGCAGTTCTTC. It codes for CASSQYVAEQFF. Drawing the rest from reference TRBV7-9 and TRBJ2-1, the complete variable domain is DTGVSQNPRHKITKRGQNVTFRCDPISEHNRLYWYRQTLGQGPEFLTYFQNEAQLEKSRLLSDRFSAERPKGSFSTLEIQRTEQGDSAMYLCASSQYVAEQFFGPGTRLTVL.

This clone has a handful of counts. The chain carries TRBV2 and TRBJ1-5; no firm D call. The CDR3 runs to 16 residues. V shed 4 bases and J shed 4 bases, with 17 bases lying between them. Germline loops: CDR1 SNHLY, CDR2 FYNNEI. Here the CDR3 DNA reads TGTGCCAGCAGTGGTGGGCTCGGGGTGGGAAATCAGCCCCAGCATTTT. It yields the protein CASSGGLGVGNQPQHF.

This chain links TRBV15 with TRBJ2-7, with 8 bases matching TRBD1. The germline gives CDR1 LNHNV, CDR2 YYDKDF (reference sequence). The junction had 6 bases not matched to a gene; V was cut back by 2 bases and J by 0 bases. The CDR3 runs to 16 residues. The CDR3 DNA follows: TGTGCCACCAGCAGACTCCGGGACAGGTACTCCTACGAGCAGTACTTC. Translation: CATSRLRDRYSYEQYF.

This chain links TRBV19 with TRBJ1-2; D is possibly TRBD1 (6 bases). From germline, CDR1 is LNHDA and CDR2 SQIVND (reference sequence). V dropped 8 bases and J dropped 8 bases, with 21 bases sitting between them. The CDR3 runs 14 residues. CDR3 protein: CASYDMGGATGYTF. DNA for the CDR3: TGTGCCAGTTACGACATGGGGGGGGCGACGGGCTACACCTTC.

As regards this clone: A junction boundary mismatches the germline segment, possibly from a read error. CDR3 nucleotide sequence: TGTTCCAGCAGCCGGGGAAGGAGAACTGAAGCTTTCTTT. This translates into CSSSRGRRTEAFF. This rearrangement joins TRBV7-9 to TRBJ1-1, with D hard to call. Germline loops: CDR1 SEHNR, CDR2 FQNEAQ (reference sequence). The CDR3 length is 13 residues.